Here is one T cell receptor (beta chain) with its context. This CDR3 has 20 residues. Germline assignment: CDR1 LNHDA and CDR2 SQIVND (reference sequence). After removal of 1 base from V and 3 bases from J, the junction contained 16 bases not matched to a gene. These data are taken from a study of blood T cell repertoires in COVID-19. Data came from immunoSEQ multiplex PCR; TCRdb stores just in-frame clones and leaves some out. The sample gives around 130,000 clones, almost 85% of which show up once; over 2.5% is in the top ten. Sequences were obtained from peripheral blood. The V and J genes are TRBV19 and TRBJ2-5; 11 bases agree with TRBD2. The clonotype originates from a man aged 50 to 59 with acute or convalescent COVID-19. CDR3 amino acids: CASSIVGPASGGLIKETQYF. Here the CDR3 DNA reads TGTGCCAGTAGTATAGTCGGGCCGGCTAGCGGGGGGCTAATAAAAGAGACCCAGTACTTC.